This T cell receptor (beta chain) was recovered during a study of technical replicates of blood from several donors. Trimming removed 7 bases from V and 6 bases from J, with 9 bases in between. Germline V gives CDR1 SEHNR, CDR2 FQNEAQ (reference sequence). The CDR3 length is 12 residues. The protocol was immunoSEQ multiplex PCR, while the TCRdb copy is restricted to in-frame clones and leaves out a portion. This table holds 75,000 to 95,000 clones, approximately 95% found once. Sequencing was done on a sample of T cells isolated from PBMCs. This TCR derives from a human donor in good health. This rearrangement joins TRBV7-9 to TRBJ2-2; D not resolved. Written as DNA, the CDR3 is TGTGCCAGCACCCTCCCTTCCGGGGAGCTGTTTTTT. Translating gives CASTLPSGELFF. The full variable domain, rest sourced from reference TRBV7-9 and TRBJ2-2, is DTGVSQNPRHKITKRGQNVTFRCDPISEHNRLYWYRQTLGQGPEFLTYFQNEAQLEKSRLLSDRFSAERPKGSFSTLEIQRTEQGDSAMYLCASTLPSGELFFGEGSRLTVL.